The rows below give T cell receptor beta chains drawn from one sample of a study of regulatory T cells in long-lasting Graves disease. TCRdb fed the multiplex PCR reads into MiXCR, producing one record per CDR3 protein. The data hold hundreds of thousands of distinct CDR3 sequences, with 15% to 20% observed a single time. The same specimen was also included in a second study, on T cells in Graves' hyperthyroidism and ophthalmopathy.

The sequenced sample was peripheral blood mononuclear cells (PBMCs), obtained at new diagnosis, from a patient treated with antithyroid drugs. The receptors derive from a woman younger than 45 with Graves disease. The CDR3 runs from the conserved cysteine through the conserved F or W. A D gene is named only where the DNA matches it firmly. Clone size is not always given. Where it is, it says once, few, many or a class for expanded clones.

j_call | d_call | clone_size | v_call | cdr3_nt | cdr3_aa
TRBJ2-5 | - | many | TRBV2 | TGTGCCAGCAGTCAATCTACAGGGCTCAAGTACCAAGAGACCCAGTACTTC | CASSQSTGLKYQETQYF
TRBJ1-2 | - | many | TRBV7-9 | TGTGCCAGCAGCTGGCGAGGGGACGTGGGCTACACCTTC | CASSWRGDVGYTF
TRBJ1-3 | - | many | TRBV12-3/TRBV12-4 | TGTGCCAGCAGTTCCCCGGGACCTCTGCGAAACACCATATATTTT | CASSSPGPLRNTIYF
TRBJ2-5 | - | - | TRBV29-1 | TGCAGCGCCCGACTGGGCGGGAAGACCCAGTACTTC | CSARLGGKTQYF
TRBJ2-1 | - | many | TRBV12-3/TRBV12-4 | TGTGCCAGCAGTAGAGAGGGTCCTAAGGTGGGTGAGCAGTTCTTC | CASSREGPKVGEQFF
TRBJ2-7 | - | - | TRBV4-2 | TGTGCCAGCAGCCAAGACCTAGGGACCTACGAGCAGTACTTC | CASSQDLGTYEQYF
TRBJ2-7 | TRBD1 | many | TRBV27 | TGTGCCAGCAGTTATCGGGACAGCCCCTCCTACGAGCAGTACTTC | CASSYRDSPSYEQYF
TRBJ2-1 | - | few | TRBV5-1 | TGCGCCAGCAGCTTGGATCCCAGTTCGGTCTACAATGAGCAGTTCTTC | CASSLDPSSVYNEQFF
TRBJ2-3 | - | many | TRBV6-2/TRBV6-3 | TGTGCCAGCAGTGAAGGACTGGCCCCAGATACGCAGTATTTT | CASSEGLAPDTQYF
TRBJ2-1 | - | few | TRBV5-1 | TGCGCCAGCAGCCTCCGGGACAAAAACAATGAGCAGTTCTTC | CASSLRDKNNEQFF
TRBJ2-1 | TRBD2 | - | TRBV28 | TGTGCCAGCAGTCCCGGGAGGCCCAACAATGAGCAGTTCTTC | CASSPGRPNNEQFF
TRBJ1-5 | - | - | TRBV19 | TGTGCCAGTAGTGACAGGTCCTCAAGGGCAGATCAGCCCCAGCATTTT | CASSDRSSRADQPQHF
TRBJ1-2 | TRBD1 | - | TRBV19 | TGTGCCAGTAGTACGAGGGACAGCGCTAACTATGGCTACACCTTC | CASSTRDSANYGYTF
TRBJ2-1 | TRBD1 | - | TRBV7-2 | TGTGCCAGCAAGGATATATCCGGGACAGGGGGCCCGGGTGAGCAGTTCTTC | CASKDISGTGGPGEQFF
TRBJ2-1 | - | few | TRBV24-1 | TGTGCCACCAGGGACAGTACAAACAATGAGCAGTTCTTC | CATRDSTNNEQFF
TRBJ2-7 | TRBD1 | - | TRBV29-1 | TGCAGCGTTGAAACGGACAGGGGGAGGTACGAGCAGTACTTC | CSVETDRGRYEQYF
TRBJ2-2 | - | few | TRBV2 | TGTGCCAGCAGGACCCAAACCGGGGAGCTGTTTTTT | CASRTQTGELFF
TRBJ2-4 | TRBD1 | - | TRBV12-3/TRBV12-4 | TGTGCCAGCAGTGGGACAGGATCGGTTGGGGCCAAAAACATTCAGTACTTC | CASSGTGSVGAKNIQYF
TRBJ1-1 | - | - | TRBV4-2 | TGTGCCAGCAGCAGACTAAGACAGGACGGTGTGAGGAACACTGAAGCTTTCTTT | CASSRLRQDGVRNTEAFF